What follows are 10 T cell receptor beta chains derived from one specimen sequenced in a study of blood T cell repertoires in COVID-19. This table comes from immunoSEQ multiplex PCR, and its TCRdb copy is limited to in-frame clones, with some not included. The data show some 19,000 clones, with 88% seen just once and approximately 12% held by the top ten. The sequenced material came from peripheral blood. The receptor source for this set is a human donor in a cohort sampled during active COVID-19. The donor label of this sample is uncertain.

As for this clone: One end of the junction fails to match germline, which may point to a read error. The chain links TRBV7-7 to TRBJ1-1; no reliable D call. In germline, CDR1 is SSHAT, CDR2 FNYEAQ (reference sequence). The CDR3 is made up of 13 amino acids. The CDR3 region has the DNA TGTGCTAGCAGCTTAGATAGTGGCACTGAAGCTTTCTTT. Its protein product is CASSLDSGTEAFF.

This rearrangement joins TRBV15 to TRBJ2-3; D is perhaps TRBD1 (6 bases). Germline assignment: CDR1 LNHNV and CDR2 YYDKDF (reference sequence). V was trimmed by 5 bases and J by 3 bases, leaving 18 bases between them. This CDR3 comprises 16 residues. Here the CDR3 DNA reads TGTGCCACCAGCCAGGTCACAGGGAGCGGTACAGATACGCAGTATTTT. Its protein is CATSQVTGSGTDTQYF.

In nucleotides, the CDR3 is TGTGCCAGCAGCGTAGAGGTGACAGGGAATGGCTACACCTTC. Translation gives CASSVEVTGNGYTF. J is TRBJ1-2 and V is TRBV9; 7 nucleotides align to TRBD1. The germline V gene encodes CDR1 SGDLS and CDR2 YYNGEE. This CDR3 has 14 amino acids. V shed 0 bases, J shed 6 bases, and the junction held 5 bases outside the gene matches.

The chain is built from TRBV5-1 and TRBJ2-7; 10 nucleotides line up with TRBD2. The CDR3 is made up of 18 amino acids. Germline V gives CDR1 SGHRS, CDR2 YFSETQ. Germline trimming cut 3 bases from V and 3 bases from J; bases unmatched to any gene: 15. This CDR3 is CASSSLGLAGGRGYEQYF. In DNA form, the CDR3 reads TGCGCCAGCAGCTCCCTCGGGTTAGCGGGAGGTAGGGGCTACGAGCAGTACTTC. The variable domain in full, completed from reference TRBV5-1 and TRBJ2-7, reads KAGVTQTPRYLIKTRGQQVTLSCSPISGHRSVSWYQQTPGQGLQFLFEYFSETQRNKGNFPGRFSGRQFSNSRSEMNVSTLELGDSALYLCASSSLGLAGGRGYEQYFGPGTRLTVT.

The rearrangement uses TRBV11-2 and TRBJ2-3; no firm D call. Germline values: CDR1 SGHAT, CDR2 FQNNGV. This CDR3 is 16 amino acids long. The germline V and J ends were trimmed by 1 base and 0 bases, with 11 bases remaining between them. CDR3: CASSLAPLSSTDTQYF. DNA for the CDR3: TGTGCCAGCAGCTTAGCCCCCCTTTCTAGCACAGATACGCAGTATTTT.

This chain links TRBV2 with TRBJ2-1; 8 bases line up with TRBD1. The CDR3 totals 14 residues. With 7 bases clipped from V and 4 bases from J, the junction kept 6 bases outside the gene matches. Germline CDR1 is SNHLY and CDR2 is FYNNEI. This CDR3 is CASTSGTGYNEQFF. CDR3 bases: TGTGCCAGCACCTCCGGGACAGGTTACAATGAGCAGTTCTTC.

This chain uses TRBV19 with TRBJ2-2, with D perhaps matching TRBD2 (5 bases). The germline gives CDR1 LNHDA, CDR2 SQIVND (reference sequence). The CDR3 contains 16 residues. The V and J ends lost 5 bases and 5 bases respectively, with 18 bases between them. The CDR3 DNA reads TGTGCCAGTAGTTCCCGGGGTAGCGCTTTGACCGGGGAGCTGTTTTTT. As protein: CASSSRGSALTGELFF.

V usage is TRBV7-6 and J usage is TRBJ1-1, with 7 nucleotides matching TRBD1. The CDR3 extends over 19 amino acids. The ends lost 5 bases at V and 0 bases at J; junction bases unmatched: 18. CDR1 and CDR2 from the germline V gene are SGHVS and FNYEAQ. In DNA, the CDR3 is TGTGCCAGCAGCCAACACCAGCCGGGGACAGCCTTTATGAACACTGAAGCTTTCTTT. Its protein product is CASSQHQPGTAFMNTEAFF. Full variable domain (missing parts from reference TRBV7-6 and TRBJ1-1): GAGVSQSPRYKVTKRGQDVALRCDPISGHVSLYWYRQALGQGPEFLTYFNYEAQQDKSGLPNDRFSAERPEGSISTLTIQRTEQRDSAMYRCASSQHQPGTAFMNTEAFFGQGTRLTVV.

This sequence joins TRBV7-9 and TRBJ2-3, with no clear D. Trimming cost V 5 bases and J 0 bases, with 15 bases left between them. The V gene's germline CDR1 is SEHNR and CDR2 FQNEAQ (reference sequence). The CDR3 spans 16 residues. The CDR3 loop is CASSPPGAFSTDTQYF. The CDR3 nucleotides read TGTGCCAGCAGCCCCCCCGGTGCGTTCAGCACAGATACGCAGTATTTT.

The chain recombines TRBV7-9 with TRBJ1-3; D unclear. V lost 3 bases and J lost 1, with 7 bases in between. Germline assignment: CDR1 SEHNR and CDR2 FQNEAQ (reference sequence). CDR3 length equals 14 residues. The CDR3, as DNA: TGTGCCAGCAGCTTCACTTCTTCTGGAAACACCATATATTTT. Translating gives CASSFTSSGNTIYF.